This T cell receptor (beta chain) was retrieved from a study of CXCR3-negative and CXCR3-positive naive CD8 T cells. Study-wide points: Hydrophobicity of TRB CDR3s was greater in CXCR3-positive naive cells than in CXCR3-negative naive cells. With respect to TRBV-TRBJ usage, naive CXCR3-negative and CXCR3-positive cells were similar; memory differed. In cryopreserved cells, CXCR3 expression partially decreased, and fresh PBMCs were used in most assays.

Researchers reported sorting every CD8+ T cell subset in triplicate, 300,000 to 350,000 cells per sort. TRB cDNA libraries were made by UMI-labeled 5' RACE. No DNA is given; TCRdb re-called the 5' RACE reads and lists each CDR3 protein once. This sample's table has under 150,000 distinct CDR3 sequences. Per germline, CDR1 SEHNR and CDR2 FQNEAQ (reference sequence). The length of the CDR3 is 13 residues. About this clonotype: Its antigen is not identified.

This chain links TRBV7-9 with TRBJ2-5. Sample: naive CXCR3+ CD8+ T cells from blood. Subset reported: CD45RO-CCR7+CD27+CD95- naive CD8+ T cells expressing CXCR3 (TNR3+). The source is a human donor in good health. Some clones in this sample may be carry-over from other donors' samples. Here the CDR3 reads CASSSREMETQYF.